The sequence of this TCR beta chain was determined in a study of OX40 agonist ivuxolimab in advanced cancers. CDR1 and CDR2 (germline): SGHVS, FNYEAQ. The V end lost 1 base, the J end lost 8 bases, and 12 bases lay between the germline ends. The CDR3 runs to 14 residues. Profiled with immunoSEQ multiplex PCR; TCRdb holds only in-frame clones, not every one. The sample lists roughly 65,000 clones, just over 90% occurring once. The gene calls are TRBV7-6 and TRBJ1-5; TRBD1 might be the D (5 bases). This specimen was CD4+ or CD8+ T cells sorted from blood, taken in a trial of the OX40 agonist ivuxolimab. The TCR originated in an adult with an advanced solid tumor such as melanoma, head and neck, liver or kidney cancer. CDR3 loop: CASSLERGIKPQHF. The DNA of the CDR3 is TGTGCCAGCAGCTTAGAGAGGGGAATTAAGCCCCAGCATTTT.